This passage covers 15 T cell receptor beta chains from one sample sequenced in a study of shared clonotypes between healthy human individuals. The assay was immunoSEQ multiplex PCR, and TCRdb's table has in-frame clones only and misses some. The sample contains about 680,000 clones, about 92% of which appear only once. Naive CD8 isolation took CD45RO-negative cells positively selected for CCR7 and excluded terminally differentiated effector memory CD45RA+ cells. The source material was naive CD8+ T cells sorted from blood. Receptors were obtained from a man aged 30 to 45 in good health.

The V and J genes are TRBV7-2 and TRBJ2-2, with a weak D call TRBD2 (5 bases). The CDR3 totals 15 residues. Trimming cost V 5 bases and J 4 bases, with 14 bases left between them. Germline loops: CDR1 SGHTA, CDR2 FQGNSA. The CDR3 protein is CASSNRPAGTGELFF. DNA of the CDR3: TGTGCCAGCAGCAACCGACCCGCGGGCACCGGGGAGCTGTTTTTT.

V gene TRBV27 combines with J gene TRBJ2-5; 7 bases match TRBD1. The CDR3 has 15 residues. CDR1 and CDR2 (germline): MNHEY, SMNVEV (reference sequence). Unmatched junction bases numbered 10, after V lost 6 bases and J lost 3 bases. The CDR3 DNA reads as TGTGCCAGCAGCCCTGTCACCGGGACAGAAGAGACCCAGTACTTC. Its protein product is CASSPVTGTEETQYF.

V usage is TRBV11-3 and J usage is TRBJ2-2; 11 nucleotides match TRBD2. Germline lookup yields CDR1 SGHNT and CDR2 YENEEA. The trim removed 5 bases at V and 2 bases at J, leaving 7 bases unmatched. The length of the CDR3 is 17 residues. The CDR3: CASSQTSGIFNTGELFF. The CDR3 nucleotides read TGTGCCAGCAGCCAGACTAGCGGGATCTTCAACACCGGGGAGCTGTTTTTT.

This sequence joins TRBV13 and TRBJ2-7, with a weak D call TRBD1 (5 bases). This CDR3 is built from 13 residues. Trimming pared 4 bases from V and 4 bases from J, leaving 11 bases between. The germline CDR1 and CDR2 sequences are PRHDT and FYEKMQ (reference sequence). The CDR3 is CASSSDNTYEQYF. The CDR3 nucleotides are TGTGCCAGCAGCTCGGACAACACTTACGAGCAGTACTTC.

This sequence joins TRBV7-2 and TRBJ2-1, with 9 bases identical to TRBD2. V shed 0 bases, J shed 2 bases, and the junction held 5 bases outside the gene matches. The CDR3 extends over 17 amino acids. The germline V gene has CDR1 SGHTA and CDR2 FQGNSA. Here the CDR3 DNA reads TGTGCCAGCAGCTTAGCGTTAGCGGGAGACGCCTACAATGAGCAGTTCTTC. Translation gives CASSLALAGDAYNEQFF.

The V gene is TRBV29-1, the J gene TRBJ1-3, with 10 bases identical to TRBD1. The germline CDR1 and CDR2 sequences are SQVTM and ANQGSEA. The V gene end was trimmed by 6 bases and the J gene end by 0 bases; junction bases not matched to a gene: 14. The CDR3 sequence is 18 residues long. In nucleotides, the CDR3 is TGCAGCGTAGCCGGGGGACAGGGGCCGACTTTCTCTGGAAACACCATATATTTT. This translates into CSVAGGQGPTFSGNTIYF.

V gene TRBV9 combines with J gene TRBJ2-7; 7 bases map to TRBD2. The CDR3 totals 14 residues. Per the germline V gene, CDR1 is SGDLS and CDR2 is YYNGEE. Trimming cost V 3 bases and J 2 bases; bases outside gene matches: 5. The CDR3 region has the DNA TGTGCCAGCAGCGAGCTAGCGGACCCCTACGAGCAGTACTTC. Protein sequence: CASSELADPYEQYF.

The chain employs TRBV7-8 and TRBJ2-1; 10 nucleotides match TRBD2. V trimming: 6 bases; J trimming: 2 bases; junction bases outside the gene matches: 4. This CDR3 comprises 15 residues. The germline gives CDR1 SGHVS, CDR2 FQNEAQ. This chain's CDR3 is CASRLAGVAYNEQFF. For the CDR3, the DNA is TGTGCCAGCAGGCTAGCGGGAGTGGCCTACAATGAGCAGTTCTTC.

The J gene is TRBJ1-1, the V gene TRBV10-2; TRBD1 matches 12 bases. CDR3 size: 15 residues. V was pared by 6 bases and J by 5 bases, with 7 bases of the junction left unmatched. CDR1 is WSHSY and CDR2 is SAAADI in the germline V gene. CDR3 nucleotides: TGCGCCAGCAGGGGGACAGGGGGCGCGGAAACTGAAGCTTTCTTT. This translates into CASRGTGGAETEAFF.

CDR3 coding DNA: TGTGCCAGAAGCCACGCCGAGTACAGCTTCCCGAACAATGAGCAGTTCTTC. It translates to CARSHAEYSFPNNEQFF. The rearrangement uses TRBV5-3 and TRBJ2-1, with D hard to call. TRBV5-3 is identified as an open reading frame with a role that is uncertain. The length of the CDR3 is 17 residues. V lost 4 bases to trimming and J lost 5 bases, with 22 bases between them.

The rearrangement joins TRBV7-6 to TRBJ2-1, with TRBD2 identical over 9 bases. The germline V gene has CDR1 SGHVS and CDR2 FNYEAQ. The CDR3 has 15 residues. The V and J ends lost 4 bases and 5 bases, in that order; junction bases with no gene match: 6. DNA of the CDR3: TGTGCCAGCAGCTCAGGGACTAGCAGTCACAATGAGCAGTTCTTC. As protein: CASSSGTSSHNEQFF.

The chain uses TRBV5-1 and TRBJ2-7; 7 bases are shared with TRBD1. Germline CDR1 reads SGHRS; CDR2 reads YFSETQ. The CDR3 runs 18 residues. V lost 2 bases and J lost 4; bases outside the gene matches: 18. The CDR3 protein is CASSFGRTGASTLYEQYF. The CDR3 DNA sequence: TGCGCCAGCAGCTTTGGAAGAACAGGGGCATCTACCCTATACGAGCAGTACTTC. Full variable domain (outside the CDR3, taken from reference TRBV5-1 and TRBJ2-7): KAGVTQTPRYLIKTRGQQVTLSCSPISGHRSVSWYQQTPGQGLQFLFEYFSETQRNKGNFPGRFSGRQFSNSRSEMNVSTLELGDSALYLCASSFGRTGASTLYEQYFGPGTRLTVT.

The chain recombines TRBV9 with TRBJ2-3; 7 bases align to TRBD2. Trimming removed 5 bases from V and 2 bases from J; junction bases left unmatched: 8. CDR3 size: 15 residues. From germline, CDR1 is SGDLS and CDR2 YYNGEE. The CDR3 bases are TGTGCCAGCAGTCCTAGCGGACCTCCCACAGATACGCAGTATTTT. Protein: CASSPSGPPTDTQYF.

This clone has only a few counts. The chain employs TRBV7-3 and TRBJ1-1; tentatively, D is TRBD1 (5 bases). The CDR3 runs to 13 residues. Germline CDR1 is SGHTA and CDR2 is FQGTGA. V was cut by 2 bases and J by 5 bases, with 9 bases left in between. CDR3 in amino acids: CASSLQGRTEAFF. The CDR3 bases are TGTGCCAGCAGCTTACAGGGACGGACTGAAGCTTTCTTT.

The chain couples TRBV5-4 to TRBJ2-7; D gene unclear. CDR3 length equals 13 residues. V lost 2 bases and J lost 4, with 10 bases in between. CDR1 SGHNT and CDR2 YYREEE come from the germline V gene (reference sequence). The DNA for the CDR3 is TGTGCCAGCAGCTTTGATGCCACTTACGAGCAGTACTTC. Its translation: CASSFDATYEQYF.